What follows are 24 T cell receptor beta chains derived from one specimen sequenced in a study of blood T cells in healthy people across ages. Primed by a sample-barcoded 5' primer and a J-beta primer mix, a second PCR proceeded for roughly 7 to 12 cycles. TCRdb reanalysed the 5' RACE reads using MiXCR and keeps one entry per CDR3 protein. The table lists more than 650,000 distinct CDR3 sequences, about 53% of them singletons. The sequenced sample consisted of blood. These receptors were taken from an elderly man in good health.

This clonotype showed up just a few times. The V call is TRBV20-1, the J call TRBJ2-1; 9 nucleotides align to TRBD2. V trimming: 3 bases; J trimming: 4 bases; junction bases outside the gene matches: 4. CDR1 DFQATT and CDR2 SNEGSKA come from the germline V gene (reference sequence). The CDR3 totals 14 residues. CDR3 sequence (DNA): TGCAGTGCTAGTCCTAGCGGGGTTTACAATGAGCAGTTCTTC. This gives the protein CSASPSGVYNEQFF.

This clonotype was detected only a few times. V is TRBV29-1 and J is TRBJ2-7; 12 bases fit TRBD2. With V trimmed by 1 base and J by 0 bases, 7 bases remained unmatched. Germline CDR1 SQVTM, CDR2 ANQGSEA. The CDR3 has 17 residues. CDR3 DNA sequence: TGCAGCGTTGAAGGGACTAGCGGGACCGCACACTCCTACGAGCAGTACTTC. Encoded protein: CSVEGTSGTAHSYEQYF.

This chain joins TRBV5-1 and TRBJ1-4; D call uncertain. The V gene lost 1 base and the J gene lost 1 base, with 8 bases spanning the gap. Germline V gives CDR1 SGHRS, CDR2 YFSETQ. The CDR3 extends over 15 amino acids. CDR3 loop: CASSLNPGTNEKLFF. In DNA, the CDR3 is TGCGCCAGCAGCTTGAATCCGGGAACTAATGAAAAACTGTTTTTT. The variable domain in full, with the rest retrieved from reference TRBV5-1 and TRBJ1-4, is KAGVTQTPRYLIKTRGQQVTLSCSPISGHRSVSWYQQTPGQGLQFLFEYFSETQRNKGNFPGRFSGRQFSNSRSEMNVSTLELGDSALYLCASSLNPGTNEKLFFGSGTQLSVL.

This clonotype was observed a single time. J is TRBJ2-2 and V is TRBV5-1; perhaps D is TRBD1 or TRBD2 (5 bases each). Deletions cut 6 bases from V and 2 bases from J, with 14 bases between. Germline values: CDR1 SGHRS, CDR2 YFSETQ. This CDR3 comprises 15 residues. The CDR3 region is CASTELGRNTGELFF. CDR3 coding DNA: TGCGCCAGCACCGAATTGGGACGAAACACCGGGGAGCTGTTTTTT.

J is TRBJ2-4 and V is TRBV5-1; weak D call: TRBD1 (6 bases). The V end lost 2 bases, the J end lost 4 bases, and 16 bases lay between the germline ends. The germline gives CDR1 SGHRS, CDR2 YFSETQ. CDR3 size: 16 residues. CDR3 coding DNA: TGCGCCAGCAGCTTAGTACAGGGCGTAGGAAAAAACATTCAGTACTTC. Translation gives CASSLVQGVGKNIQYF.

This clonotype appeared a few times. V is TRBV6-5 and J is TRBJ2-5; D may be TRBD1 (6 bases). CDR1 MNHEY and CDR2 SVGAGI come from the germline V gene. V was cut by 5 bases and J by 5 bases, with 15 bases left in between. The length of the CDR3 is 14 residues. The CDR3 spells CASSRTDLWETQYF. CDR3 DNA sequence: TGTGCCAGCAGTCGGACAGATCTTTGGGAGACCCAGTACTTC.

This clonotype was seen more than once but under ten times. This CDR3 reads CASSVGGRETQYF. CDR3 DNA sequence: TGTGCCAGCAGCGTAGGGGGTAGGGAGACCCAGTACTTC. This chain links TRBV9 with TRBJ2-5; D is uncertain. CDR1 and CDR2 (germline): SGDLS, YYNGEE. This CDR3 has 13 amino acids. Trimming removed 0 bases at V and 5 bases at J, with 8 bases between.

The chain uses TRBV10-3 and TRBJ2-1; 13 nucleotides line up with TRBD2. The CDR3 has 16 amino acids. Germline CDR1 is ENHRY and CDR2 is SYGVKD. J gave up 7 bases and V 0 bases, and 3 bases lay outside the gene matches. The CDR3 sequence: CAISESTSGRVNEQFF. Here the CDR3 DNA reads TGTGCCATCAGTGAGTCAACTAGCGGGAGGGTGAATGAGCAGTTCTTC.

This clonotype came up many times. J is TRBJ2-1 and V is TRBV7-2; D is tentatively TRBD1 or TRBD2 (6 bases each). Looked up from germline, CDR1 is SGHTA and CDR2 is FQGNSA. The CDR3 runs to 14 residues. Between the trimmed V and J ends, which lost 8 bases and 15 bases, there was a span of 26 bases. DNA of the CDR3: TGTGCCAGCTCCCAAAGTGGGGGGCTCGCTAGGGCGTTCTTC. This translates into CASSQSGGLARAFF.

The J gene is TRBJ2-1, the V gene TRBV20-1; D perhaps matches TRBD2 (6 bases). Looked up from germline, CDR1 is DFQATT and CDR2 is SNEGSKA (reference sequence). V lost 6 bases to trimming and J lost 9 bases, with 18 bases between them. The CDR3 is made up of 13 amino acids. CDR3 sequence: CSASGLQRGEQFF. The CDR3 DNA is TGCAGTGCCTCGGGACTCCAGAGGGGTGAGCAGTTCTTC.

The chain uses TRBV6-1 and TRBJ1-5; TRBD1 might be the D (5 bases). This CDR3 spans 13 amino acids. Germline V gives CDR1 MNHNS, CDR2 SASEGT. Deletions cut 4 bases from V and 3 bases from J, with 7 bases between. CDR3 amino acids: CASSATANQPQHF. CDR3 nucleotide sequence: TGTGCCAGCAGTGCGACAGCCAATCAGCCCCAGCATTTT.

In the case of this clonotype: The junction departs from the called germline gene at one end, perhaps through a read error. The chain recombines TRBV28 with TRBJ1-6; possible D gene TRBD1, 6 bases. The CDR3 loop spans 15 amino acids. Germline V gene sequence: CDR1 MDHEN, CDR2 SYDVKM. Here the CDR3 DNA reads TGTGCCGGCAGTTTCCGCAGGGGCCTTAATTCACCCCTCCACTTT. Protein product: CAGSFRRGLNSPLHF.

The CDR3 coding sequence is TGTGCCAGCAGCCGGACAGGGGGATGGAACACTGAAGCTTTCTTT. Amino acids: CASSRTGGWNTEAFF. The J gene is TRBJ1-1, the V gene TRBV25-1, with 10 bases that match TRBD1. The V gene's germline CDR1 is MGHDK and CDR2 SYGVNS. V lost 6 bases and J lost 1; bases outside the gene matches: 5. The CDR3 contains 15 residues.

This clonotype occurred a few times. CDR3 DNA: TGTGCCAGCAGTTTAAGAGGTGGGCAAAGACACAATGAGCAGTTCTTC. Its translation is CASSLRGGQRHNEQFF. The V gene is TRBV12-3 or TRBV12-4, the J gene TRBJ2-1; D gene unclear. CDR3 length: 16 amino acids. Trimming took 2 bases from V and 5 from J, leaving 16 bases between them.

V is TRBV7-9 and J is TRBJ2-2, with D possibly matching TRBD2 (6 bases). The V and J ends lost 6 bases and 7 bases respectively, with 24 bases between them. This CDR3 is built from 17 residues. The germline V gene encodes CDR1 SEHNR and CDR2 FQNEAQ (reference sequence). The DNA for the CDR3 is TGTGCCAGCAGGGCAACCCATGGGACTGTGGACGGCGGGGAGCTGTTTTTT. Its protein is CASRATHGTVDGGELFF.

The rearrangement joins TRBV3-1 to TRBJ2-1; no firm D call. The germline V gene has CDR1 LGHDT and CDR2 YNNKEL (reference sequence). This CDR3 spans 13 amino acids. V was shortened by 3 bases and J by 7 bases, with 10 bases between the two germline ends. Here the CDR3 reads CASSQILGNEQFF. DNA for the CDR3: TGTGCCAGCAGCCAGATCCTGGGGAATGAGCAGTTCTTC.

The chain joins TRBV7-2 to TRBJ1-4, with TRBD1 as a possible D gene (5 bases). CDR3 length equals 16 residues. V lost 2 bases and J lost 5, with 15 bases in between. Germline V gives CDR1 SGHTA, CDR2 FQGNSA. CDR3 residues: CASSLQYRGGNEKLFF. CDR3 sequence (DNA): TGTGCCAGCAGCTTACAATATAGGGGCGGGAATGAAAAACTGTTTTTT.

The rearrangement links TRBV7-2 to TRBJ2-7; TRBD2 agrees at 8 bases. The CDR3 spans 17 residues. Germline values: CDR1 SGHTA, CDR2 FQGNSA. V lost 1 base to trimming and J lost 2 bases; unmatched junction nucleotides: 10. DNA for the CDR3: TGTGCCAGCAGCTTAGTCGGGACCGGGAGGGGGACCTACGAGCAGTACTTC. As protein: CASSLVGTGRGTYEQYF.

The chain employs TRBV2 and TRBJ2-3; D is perhaps TRBD1 or TRBD2 (5 bases each). Germline lookup yields CDR1 SNHLY and CDR2 FYNNEI. Trimming took 6 bases from V and 12 from J, leaving 13 bases between them. The CDR3 runs 11 residues. The CDR3: CASSTGGSQYF. The CDR3, as DNA: TGTGCCAGCAGCACAGGAGGAAGTCAGTATTTT.

This clonotype showed up just a few times. This sequence joins TRBV27 and TRBJ2-3; possibly TRBD1 for D (6 bases). V lost 5 bases, J lost 14 bases, and 23 bases lay in between. The CDR3 consists of 14 residues. Looked up from germline, CDR1 is MNHEY and CDR2 is SMNVEV (reference sequence). The CDR3 DNA is TGTGCCAGCAGTCTAATGACAGGCCTCGGGTACGCGTATTTT. This encodes CASSLMTGLGYAYF.

The chain recombines TRBV5-1 with TRBJ2-2; no firm D call. The CDR3 runs to 15 residues. Looked up from germline, CDR1 is SGHRS and CDR2 is YFSETQ. The V end lost 1 base, the J end lost 0 bases, and 7 bases lay between the germline ends. DNA for the CDR3: TGCGCCAGCAGCTTGAAAGATCCGAACACCGGGGAGCTGTTTTTT. Translated, it gives CASSLKDPNTGELFF.

This clonotype was detected only a few times. Sequence at one end of the junction differs from germline and may be a read error. This chain uses TRBV7-7 with TRBJ2-3, with TRBD2 identical over 11 bases. This CDR3 has 17 amino acids. CDR1 is SSHAT, CDR2 FNYEAQ, per germline (reference sequence). This chain's CDR3 is CASSLRASGRITDTQYF. CDR3 DNA: TGTGCTAGCAGCTTACGGGCTAGCGGGAGGATCACAGATACGCAGTATTTT.

This clonotype was recorded a few times. The V call is TRBV3-1, the J call TRBJ2-3; 7 bases are shared with TRBD2. Germline values: CDR1 LGHDT, CDR2 YNNKEL (reference sequence). CDR3 size: 17 residues. V lost 0 bases, J lost 14 bases, and 20 bases stayed unmatched. In nucleotides, the CDR3 is TGTGCCAGCAGCCAAGATGGGGAGGGGCCTCTAAACAGATACGCGTATTTT. Residues: CASSQDGEGPLNRYAYF.

This clonotype has more than one count but fewer than ten. The chain couples TRBV6-2 or TRBV6-3 to TRBJ2-1; TRBD2 matches at 16 bases. The CDR3 sequence is 19 residues long. Germline CDR1 is MNHEY and CDR2 is SVGEGT. Trimming removed 0 bases from V and 8 bases from J; junction bases left unmatched: 10. Here the CDR3 DNA reads TGTGCCAGCAGTTACTCTGCGGGACTAGCGGGAGGGCGTCTTTATGAGCAGTTCTTC. As protein: CASSYSAGLAGGRLYEQFF.